This TCR beta chain originates from a study of blood T cells in healthy people across ages (dated by TCRdb to the mid-2010s). A note on the overall study: In model experiments, roughly one uniquely barcoded TCR beta cDNA molecule per two T cells was captured by template switching. The donors were divided into four age groups: young (average approximately 17 years), middle-aged (approximately 39), aged (62) and long-lived (82). For two donors (one aged 18 to 30 and one aged 80 or older), the study analyzed two additional independent replicas of 1 million unique cDNA reads from the same blood draw. Age-related changes in TCR beta repertoire diversity were measured in the study by deep sequencing normalized with unique cDNA molecular identifiers.

Receptor libraries were prepared by 5' RACE. Sequencer: Illumina HiSeq 2500. A second PCR of about 7 to 12 cycles was performed with a sample-barcoded 5' primer and a J-beta primer mix. A unique molecular identifier was introduced onto each TCR beta cDNA molecule by a template-switch 5' adaptor carrying 12 random nucleotides. Each sample yielded at least 2.5 million CDR3-containing paired-end reads. First-strand cDNA synthesis was performed from all RNA using the Mint cDNA synthesis kit, with priming by a TRBC-specific oligonucleotide. Following uracil-DNA glycosylase treatment, all cDNA underwent a first 18-cycle PCR with the universal primers M1SS and BC2_uni_R. The paper's processing steps were these. For normalization, 1 million high-quality reads were randomly selected from each sample, with every read carrying a distinct molecular identifier. Instead of being binned into consensus sequences, reads with shared molecular identifiers were discarded. MiTCR, run with a Q25 quality threshold and the strictest error-elimination algorithm, handled CDR3 identification, clonotype clustering and error correction. Lower-bound total TCR beta diversity was estimated with a nonparametric unseen species model using Euler transformation. TCRdb's own reprocessing of the public reads used fastp at Q25 and MiXCR and kept productive beta chains. Every distinct CDR3 protein forms one entry, paired with its most common genes and DNA. The V and J calls, along with clone size, are taken from TCRdb and not from the paper's own processing. The sample has about 510,000 distinct CDR3 sequences on record, about a quarter of them singletons. Over 3.5% of the sample is held by the ten biggest clonotypes.

On the study overall, not on this receptor specifically: Because profiling used bulk unsorted PBMCs, naive and antigen-experienced compartments could not be compared conclusively. The CMV infection status of donors was not known, potentially confounding age-related changes in expanded clonotypes. Compared with the aged group, the long-lived group had more naive CD4+ T cells, fewer expanded clones and increased TCR diversity, suggesting age selection. As age increased, observed TCR beta diversity per million T cells dropped in a roughly linear way, and a significant reduction was already evident by age about 36. Observed TCR beta diversity correlated strongly with the percentage of naive T cells measured by flow cytometry. Estimates of total diversity from one million sequenced T cells were regarded as lower bounds and underestimates.

Systemically healthy Caucasian individuals from Russia, 39 in total and aged about 6 to 95 years, were included as donors. About 9.6 milliliters of peripheral blood were collected from each donor into EDTA-treated Vacutainer tubes. Ficoll-Paque density-gradient centrifugation was used to isolate PBMCs, with at least 6.5 million per sample. Trizol reagent was used to extract total RNA from PBMCs, with at least 6 micrograms per sample. The percentages of naive CD45RAhigh/CD27high T cells were determined by flow cytometry on a PBMC aliquot from every donor. Concerning this clonotype: Its antigen has not been determined. Base qualities were left out, and no much larger clone turns up one base away.

The junction shows trimming of 4 bases on V and 6 bases on J, and the gene matches do not reach 6 bases of it. Sequences SGHDT (CDR1) and YYEEEE (CDR2) are obtained from the germline V gene. From its cysteine to its phenylalanine, the CDR3 spans 15 amino acids. The sequence is cut down to CDR3 DNA, 45 bases in frame from base 1. These records were also assigned to another study, of T cells of mothers and their children. The second study reports: Nine systemically healthy Caucasian individuals, comprising three mothers and their six children, were included as donors. cDNA synthesis used all of the extracted RNA, with 1.5 ug of RNA in each 15 ul reaction. In the second PCR, sample barcodes and 2-4 random nucleotides were introduced via the M1S primer. Each mother yielded over 8 million TCR beta CDR3 reads and each child 3 million to 3.5 million reads. Thymic selection shapes the output of TCR recombination in a similar way in related and unrelated pairs, and inherited differences have a minor effect. Normalized repertoire overlap in related mother-child pairs was always slightly higher than in unrelated mother-child pairs, but the difference was never significant. Persistent microchimeric T cell clones were not detected, at a sensitivity of approximately 93 clones per million clonotypes. Deep NGS was used in the study to compare the TCR beta repertoires of mothers and children and to look for features that separate related mother-child pairs from unrelated individuals. The mean age was 40 +/- 4 years for the mothers and about 10 +/- 4 years for the children. After adapter ligation was performed with NEBNext reagents, the libraries were sequenced on an Illumina HiSeq 2000 with 100+100 nt paired-end reads. To prevent cross-contamination, the mother and child libraries were prepared a month apart and were sequenced in separate runs. Between roughly 450,000 and 2,000,000 distinct TCR beta clonotypes were identified per donor. Naive TCR beta clonotypes were estimated from low-frequency clonotypes matched to each donor's FACS-determined naive share, without sorting.

Sample: blood. The chain is made from TRBV5-6 and TRBJ1-4, with 10 bases matching TRBD1. The clonotype was recovered from a boy aged 2 to 10 in good health. The DNA is TGTGCCAGCAGCGCGTCCGGGACAGGGGATGAAAAACTGTTTTTT. Protein translation: CASSASGTGDEKLFF.